Detailed here is one T cell receptor (beta chain). This clonotype appeared a few times. It has no known antigen specificity. No clone much larger than this one lies a single base away; base qualities are absent. The data belong to a study of blood T cells in healthy people across ages (dated by TCRdb to about 2015). As for the study more broadly: Template switching captured roughly one uniquely barcoded TCR beta cDNA molecule per two T cells in model experiments. Age-related changes in TCR beta repertoire diversity were measured in the study by deep sequencing normalized with unique cDNA molecular identifiers. Donors were grouped into four age groups: young (average approximately 15 years), middle-aged (39), aged (approximately 58) and long-lived (around 82). Donors of different ages were randomly distributed across sequencing lanes to avoid experimental bias. For two donors (one aged 18 to 29 and one aged 80 or older), the study analyzed two additional independent replicas of 1 million unique cDNA reads from the same blood draw. General findings and caveats noted by the study authors: Observed TCR beta diversity per million T cells fell roughly linearly with age, and a significant reduction was already apparent by age around 40. Compared with the aged group, the long-lived group had more naive CD4+ T cells, fewer expanded clones and increased TCR diversity, a pattern suggesting age selection. Conclusive comparison of naive and antigen-experienced compartments was prevented by the profiling of bulk unsorted PBMCs. Observed TCR beta diversity correlated strongly with the percentage of naive T cells measured by flow cytometry. Total diversity estimates from one million sequenced T cells were considered lower bounds and underestimates. Because the CMV infection status of the donors was unknown, age-related changes in expanded clonotypes may potentially have been confounded.

To prepare the library, 5' RACE was applied. Data came from an Illumina HiSeq 2500. A second roughly 6 to 11 cycle PCR used a sample-barcoded 5' primer and a J-beta primer mix. A template-switch 5' adaptor carrying 12 random nucleotides introduced a unique molecular identifier onto each TCR beta cDNA molecule. Each sample yielded at least 2.5 million CDR3-containing paired-end reads. The Mint cDNA synthesis kit, primed by a TRBC-specific oligonucleotide, was used to synthesize first-strand cDNA from all RNA. Following uracil-DNA glycosylase treatment, a first 18-cycle PCR with universal primers M1SS and BC2_uni_R was performed on all cDNA. Per the authors' processing: For normalization, 1 million high-quality reads, each with a distinct molecular identifier, were randomly selected from each sample. Reads with shared molecular identifiers were discarded instead of being binned into consensus sequences. MiTCR, run with a Q25 quality threshold and the strictest error-elimination algorithm, handled CDR3 identification, clonotype clustering and error correction. A nonparametric unseen species model using Euler transformation provided a lower-bound estimate of total TCR beta diversity. TCRdb passed the public sequencing reads through fastp at Q25 and MiXCR, retaining productive beta sequences. Rows merge per CDR3 protein into single entries with the most common DNA and genes. The V and J calls here are based on TCRdb, not the publication. In all, the sample holds around 990,000 distinct CDR3 sequences, and approximately 38% of those were seen once. The top ten clones comprise around 13% of the sample.

The donors were under 40 Caucasian individuals from Russia, aged 6 to 90 years, who were systemically healthy. Each donor gave ten milliliters of peripheral blood, collected into EDTA-treated Vacutainer tubes. Ficoll-Paque density-gradient centrifugation was used to isolate PBMCs, with at least 6.5 million obtained per sample. Total RNA was extracted from PBMCs with Trizol reagent, with at least 6 micrograms obtained per sample. The percentages of naive CD45RAhigh/CD27high T cells were determined by flow cytometry on a PBMC aliquot from every donor. This receptor was taken from a man aged 18 to 29 in good health. Sequenced material: blood.

The CDR3 protein: CAISESQDVYGYTF. The bases are TGTGCCATCAGTGAGTCCCAGGACGTCTATGGCTACACCTTC. The chain uses TRBV10-3 and TRBJ1-2; no D gene can be assigned with confidence. Looking up the germline V gene yields CDR1 ENHRY and CDR2 SYGVKD. Including the terminal cysteine and phenylalanine, the CDR3 comprises 14 residues. The entry retains the CDR3 DNA only, 42 bases that are in frame from base 1. Trimming removed 0 bases from V and 4 bases from J, leaving 9 bases between the germline ends.